The 27 T cell receptor beta chains below were found in one sample sequenced in a study of T-cell reconstitution after alpha-beta-depleted transplantation in children. Library preparation (for TCRbeta) was performed with unique molecular identifiers. TCRdb recomputed calls from the PCR reads with MiXCR, one row per CDR3 protein. The table includes some 300,000 distinct CDR3 sequences, roughly a tenth detected once. This specimen consisted of PBMCs, obtained before TCRalphabeta/CD19-depleted stem cell transplant. All receptors derive from a boy in the first two years of life with acute myeloid leukemia, due to receive a stem cell transplant.

This clonotype was counted ten times or more. V usage is TRBV7-3 and J usage is TRBJ2-2, with D uncertain. The germline V gene has CDR1 SGHTA and CDR2 FQGTGA. The CDR3 length is 12 residues. The V end lost 5 bases, the J end lost 6 bases, and 7 bases lay between the germline ends. CDR3 amino acids: CASSPRAGELFF. In DNA form, the CDR3 reads TGTGCCAGCAGCCCCCGCGCCGGGGAGCTGTTTTTT.

At least ten counts were recorded for this clonotype. Germline is not matched at one junction end, which may reflect a read error. The V and J genes are TRBV7-7 and TRBJ2-2; D might be TRBD1 or TRBD2, each matching 5 bases. The length of the CDR3 is 17 residues. Germline V gives CDR1 SSHAT, CDR2 FNYEAQ (reference sequence). The CDR3 reads CASSLAPGTANTGELFF. The CDR3 bases are TGTGCTAGCAGCTTAGCCCCCGGGACGGCTAACACCGGGGAGCTGTTTTTT.

At least ten counts were recorded for this clonotype. The chain combines TRBV3-1 with TRBJ2-1; possible D gene TRBD2, 6 bases. The CDR3 loop spans 16 amino acids. Germline CDR1 and CDR2: LGHDT and YNNKEL (reference sequence). The V end was cut by 5 bases, the J end by 4 bases, with 18 bases between. CDR3 amino acids: CASSFRLLGTYNEQFF. CDR3 in DNA: TGTGCCAGCAGCTTTAGACTGCTGGGGACTTACAATGAGCAGTTCTTC.

The sample holds many counts of this clonotype. The rearrangement uses TRBV12-3 or TRBV12-4 and TRBJ1-2, with 12 bases fitting TRBD1. V lost 6 bases and J lost 8; bases outside the gene matches: 4. CDR3 length: 13 amino acids. The CDR3 is CASRPGTGGGYTF. The CDR3 nucleotides are TGTGCCAGCAGACCCGGGACAGGGGGCGGCTACACCTTC.

This rearrangement joins TRBV9 to TRBJ2-2; D possibly corresponds to TRBD2 (5 bases). This CDR3 comprises 15 residues. Germline loops: CDR1 SGDLS, CDR2 YYNGEE. Between the trimmed V and J ends, which lost 3 bases and 6 bases, there was a span of 15 bases. DNA for the CDR3: TGTGCCAGCAGCGCGGGGAGAGAGGGTCCCGGGGAGCTGTTTTTT. Translating it yields CASSAGREGPGELFF.

On this clonotype itself: A much larger clone is a single base away; this may be a read error. J is TRBJ2-1 and V is TRBV7-2; no clear D. The CDR3 is 17 amino acids. The germline V gene has CDR1 SGHTA and CDR2 FQGNSA. Between the trimmed V and J ends, which lost 6 bases and 3 bases, there was a span of 21 bases. The CDR3 loop reads CASSRVGSASFYNEQFF. The CDR3 DNA is TGTGCCAGCAGTCGAGTCGGCTCCGCGAGCTTCTACAATGAGCAGTTCTTC.

Many counts were recorded for this clonotype. The gene calls are TRBV12-3 or TRBV12-4 and TRBJ2-2; 10 bases fit TRBD2. The CDR3 is 18 amino acids. J gave up 3 bases and V 3 bases, and 10 bases lay outside the gene matches. This chain's CDR3 is CASSFVLLAGEDTGELFF. In DNA form, the CDR3 reads TGTGCCAGCAGTTTCGTCCTTCTAGCGGGAGAGGACACCGGGGAGCTGTTTTTT.

This clonotype was recorded a few times. The chain combines TRBV6-2 or TRBV6-3 with TRBJ2-7, with 8 bases matching TRBD1. Germline V gene data show CDR1 as MNHEY and CDR2 as SVGEGT. The CDR3 loop spans 18 amino acids. Trimming at V came to 2 bases and at J to 3 bases, leaving 15 bases not matched to a gene. The CDR3 nucleotides are TGTGCCAGCAGTTACCCGCCCTCATCCGGGACAGGCGACTACGAGCAGTACTTC. This codes for CASSYPPSSGTGDYEQYF.

In its sample, this clonotype was seen many times. V is TRBV7-2 and J is TRBJ2-1; tentatively, D is TRBD1 or TRBD2 (5 bases each). The germline gives CDR1 SGHTA, CDR2 FQGNSA. The CDR3 contains 15 residues. Trimming removed 5 bases from V and 7 bases from J, with 18 bases in between. The CDR3 here is CASSPGTSRSNEQFF. The CDR3 nucleotides are TGTGCCAGCAGCCCCGGGACCAGCCGATCAAATGAGCAGTTCTTC.

This clonotype was detected only a few times. The J gene is TRBJ1-5, the V gene TRBV28; D is undetermined. The germline CDR1 and CDR2 sequences are MDHEN and SYDVKM. The CDR3 covers 14 residues. V lost 8 bases and J 5 bases, leaving 16 bases between the germline ends. Here the CDR3 DNA reads TGTGCCAGCTCCTACGGGGTGGGAGATCAGCCCCAGCATTTT. It translates to CASSYGVGDQPQHF.

This clonotype showed up just a few times. V and J are TRBV7-8 and TRBJ2-7; 11 positions match TRBD2. The V segment lost 2 bases and the J segment 5 bases; nucleotides outside the gene matches: 2. CDR3 length: 14 residues. Germline CDR1 is SGHVS and CDR2 is FQNEAQ. The DNA for the CDR3 is TGTGCCAGCAGCTTAACTAGCGGGGGCCACGAGCAGTACTTC. It yields the protein CASSLTSGGHEQYF.

In its sample, this clonotype was seen many times. The chain links TRBV6-1 to TRBJ1-4; no definite D call. V lost 6 bases, J lost 10 bases, and 18 bases lay in between. The CDR3 contains 14 residues. The V gene's germline CDR1 is MNHNS and CDR2 SASEGT. CDR3 bases: TGTGCCAGCAGCGTACGGTCTCACCGGGTAAAACTGTTTTTT. Translation gives CASSVRSHRVKLFF.

This clonotype has at least ten counts. The rearrangement uses TRBV15 and TRBJ2-3; D not certain. Between the trimmed V and J ends, which lost 0 bases and 7 bases, there was a span of 5 bases. The CDR3 contains 12 residues. Germline V CDR1 and CDR2: LNHNV, YYDKDF (reference sequence). Here the CDR3 reads CATSRDPYTQYF. The CDR3 DNA follows: TGTGCCACCAGCAGAGATCCATATACGCAGTATTTT.

CDR3 nucleotides: TGTGCCAGCAGTTACCCGGGACAGGGCAACTATGGCTACACCTTC. Its translation: CASSYPGQGNYGYTF. The chain joins TRBV6-5 to TRBJ1-2; 9 bases are a match to TRBD1. The CDR3 sequence is 15 residues long. The germline V gene encodes CDR1 MNHEY and CDR2 SVGAGI. J lost 2 bases, V lost 2 bases, and 3 bases had no gene match.

This clonotype was counted many times. The CDR3 sequence is CASSLTSGGLTDTQYF. The CDR3 nucleotides are TGCGCCAGCAGCCTGACTAGCGGGGGCCTCACAGATACGCAGTATTTT. This chain joins TRBV5-1 and TRBJ2-3; 12 nucleotides match TRBD2. In germline, CDR1 is SGHRS, CDR2 YFSETQ. V shed 4 bases, J shed 2 bases, and the junction held 5 bases outside the gene matches. The CDR3 is 16 residues long.

This clonotype was detected many times. In DNA form, the CDR3 reads TGTGCCAGCAGCCAAGAAAGCCAGGGCCATGAGCAGTTCTTC. Translating it yields CASSQESQGHEQFF. V and J are TRBV14 and TRBJ2-1; TRBD1 is a possible D gene (5 bases). The CDR3 runs 14 residues. Germline CDR1 and CDR2: SGHDN and FVKESK. Deletions cut 0 bases from V and 8 bases from J, with 11 bases between.

This clonotype came up many times. The rearrangement uses TRBV7-6 and TRBJ2-7, with D perhaps assigned TRBD1 or TRBD2 (5 bases each). V was shortened by 3 bases and J by 2 bases, with 8 bases between the two germline ends. From germline, CDR1 is SGHVS and CDR2 FNYEAQ. This CDR3 region has 13 residues. CDR3 amino acids: CASSLGTPYEQYF. The CDR3 nucleotides read TGTGCCAGCAGCTTGGGGACGCCCTACGAGCAGTACTTC.

This clonotype has a count of ten or more. The V call is TRBV2, the J call TRBJ1-5; 7 bases agree with TRBD1. With 7 bases clipped from V and 2 bases from J, the junction kept 2 bases outside the gene matches. Germline CDR1 reads SNHLY; CDR2 reads FYNNEI. The CDR3 totals 13 residues. CDR3 loop: CASNTGGNQPQHF. The CDR3 nucleotides are TGTGCCAGCAATACAGGGGGCAATCAGCCCCAGCATTTT.

This clonotype appeared many times. V is TRBV5-6 and J is TRBJ2-4; D gene ambiguous. Per germline, CDR1 SGHDT and CDR2 YYEEEE. The V gene lost 1 base and the J gene lost 13 bases, with 12 bases spanning the gap. The CDR3 totals 12 residues. For the CDR3, the DNA is TGTGCCAGCAGCTTGCTATATGCGGAACAGTACTTC. Its translation is CASSLLYAEQYF.

This clonotype was picked up many times. The rearrangement joins TRBV20-1 to TRBJ2-7, with D possibly matching TRBD1 (6 bases). The length of the CDR3 is 13 residues. V lost 7 bases and J lost 2, with 15 bases in between. Germline V CDR1 and CDR2: DFQATT, SNEGSKA (reference sequence). The CDR3 DNA sequence: TGCAGTGGGGGGCGTGGGGGAACCTACGAGCAGTACTTC. Its protein is CSGGRGGTYEQYF.

This clonotype was observed many times. The rearrangement uses TRBV27 and TRBJ2-5, with unresolved D. Germline V gives CDR1 MNHEY, CDR2 SMNVEV (reference sequence). The CDR3 is made up of 12 amino acids. Trimming took 10 bases from V and 6 from J, leaving 15 bases between them. The CDR3: CATIKTLQTQYF. The CDR3 DNA reads TGTGCCACCATAAAGACACTTCAGACCCAGTACTTC.

This clonotype was detected many times. The chain uses TRBV24-1 and TRBJ2-5; 8 bases match TRBD1. Losses at the gene ends were 3 bases for V and 2 bases for J; bases not matched to a gene: 4. CDR1 KGHDR and CDR2 SFDVKD come from the germline V gene. This CDR3 spans 15 amino acids. The CDR3: CATSDQDRDQETQYF. For the CDR3, the DNA is TGTGCCACCAGTGATCAGGACAGGGATCAAGAGACCCAGTACTTC.

The chain is built from TRBV6-1 and TRBJ2-1; 8 positions match TRBD2. With V trimmed by 6 bases and J by 6 bases, 13 bases remained unmatched. The CDR3 has 16 residues. Germline V gene sequence: CDR1 MNHNS, CDR2 SASEGT. The CDR3 loop is CASSRGGEAGINEQFF. In DNA form, the CDR3 reads TGTGCCAGCAGCCGGGGGGGGGAAGCGGGAATCAATGAGCAGTTCTTC.

The chain joins TRBV10-3 to TRBJ2-3; 10 bases agree with TRBD2. With 6 bases clipped from V and 6 bases from J, the junction kept 3 bases outside the gene matches. This CDR3 is 13 amino acids long. Germline V gene lookup returns CDR1 ENHRY and CDR2 SYGVKD. DNA of the CDR3: TGTGCCATCAGCGGGACTAGCGTTGATACGCAGTATTTT. This gives the protein CAISGTSVDTQYF.

This chain uses TRBV20-1 with TRBJ2-5, with TRBD2 identical over 8 bases. The length of the CDR3 is 12 residues. Germline trimming cut 6 bases from V and 5 bases from J; bases unmatched to any gene: 5. Germline CDR1 is DFQATT and CDR2 is SNEGSKA (reference sequence). The CDR3 nucleotides read TGCAGTGCCACTAGCGGCTGGGAGACCCAGTACTTC. This gives the protein CSATSGWETQYF.

This clonotype was recorded a few times. The V and J genes are TRBV7-2 and TRBJ2-1; 8 bases match TRBD2. Looked up from germline, CDR1 is SGHTA and CDR2 is FQGNSA. This CDR3 comprises 15 residues. V trimming: 3 bases; J trimming: 2 bases; junction bases outside the gene matches: 3. DNA of the CDR3: TGTGCCAGCAGCTTTCGGACTAGCACCTACAATGAGCAGTTCTTC. It is translated as CASSFRTSTYNEQFF.

This rearrangement joins TRBV2 to TRBJ2-3, with TRBD2 matching over 10 bases. V shed 4 bases and J 4 bases; nucleotides not matched to a gene: 11. This CDR3 contains 17 residues. The germline CDR1 and CDR2 sequences are SNHLY and FYNNEI. The CDR3 DNA follows: TGTGCCAGCAGTGGCCAAGGTCTAGCGGGAGTTGCAGATACGCAGTATTTT. This gives the protein CASSGQGLAGVADTQYF.